A selection of T cell receptor beta chains follows, all from one sample in a study of T cell responses to AZD1222 COVID-19 vaccine. Profiled with immunoSEQ multiplex PCR; TCRdb holds only in-frame clones, not every one. The top ten clones hold over 7.5% of a sample with approximately 79,000 clones, around 85% of them seen once. Source: peripheral blood, taken on day 0 of AZD1222 vaccination. Source of these receptors: an adult in good health. CDR3s include the opening cysteine and the closing phenylalanine or tryptophan. The D gene is left open where the match is weak. Not every row has a clone size; where given, it reads once, few, many or a size class.

>-|TRBV29-1|-|TRBJ1-1|13
TGCAGCGTTGATCGACAGTTGAACACTGAAGCTTTCTTT
CSVDRQLNTEAFF
>-|TRBV4-2|TRBD2|TRBJ2-2|16
TGTGCCAGCAGCCATGTTACTAGCGGGAGAACCGGGGAGCTGTTTTTT
CASSHVTSGRTGELFF
>-|TRBV7-2|-|TRBJ1-2|15
TGTGCCAGCAGCTTGTTCTCGGCAGGCCTCTATGGCTACACCTTC
CASSLFSAGLYGYTF
>-|TRBV4-3|TRBD1|TRBJ2-3|14
TGCGCCAGCAGCCAAGTAGGGGACAGGAGCACGCAGTATTTT
CASSQVGDRSTQYF
>-|TRBV10-3|-|TRBJ2-1|18
TGTGCCATCAGTGAGCTGTTCCGGACAGTCTCGTGGGGCAATGAGCAGTTCTTC
CAISELFRTVSWGNEQFF
>-|TRBV29-1|TRBD1|TRBJ2-7|13
TGCAGCGCCACCGGGACAGGGCACTACGAGCAGTACTTC
CSATGTGHYEQYF
>-|TRBV6-5|-|TRBJ2-3|14
TGTGCCAGCAGTTACGGCGGGATCACAGATACGCAGTATTTT
CASSYGGITDTQYF
>-|TRBV2|-|TRBJ1-6|14
TGTGCCAGCCTGTGGGCGGATAATAATTCACCCCTCCACTTT
CASLWADNNSPLHF
>-|TRBV28|-|TRBJ2-4|15
TGTGCCAGCAGTTTTTCGGCAGGGAGTGGAAACATTCAGTACTTC
CASSFSAGSGNIQYF
>-|TRBV3-1/TRBV3-2|-|TRBJ2-3|15
TGTGCCAGCAGCCAAGATGTGGGAGCGGTTACGCCGAAGTATTTT
CASSQDVGAVTPKYF
>-|TRBV6-2/TRBV6-3|TRBD1|TRBJ2-2|17
TGTGCCAGCAGTTGGCGGACAGGGGACGCCCAATCCGGGGAGCTGTTTTTT
CASSWRTGDAQSGELFF
>-|TRBV10-3|-|TRBJ2-5|13
TGTGCCATCAGTGATGGATTTCAAGAGACCCAGTACTTC
CAISDGFQETQYF
>-|TRBV24-1|TRBD1|TRBJ2-1|16
TGTGCCACCAGTGGAGCAGGGGGCGCCTCCTACAATGAGCAGTTCTTC
CATSGAGGASYNEQFF
>once|TRBV19|TRBD1|TRBJ1-1|14
TGTGCCAGTAGGGGGGACAGGCCGAACACTGAAGCTTTCTTT
CASRGDRPNTEAFF
>-|TRBV27|TRBD2|TRBJ2-2|20
TGTGCCAGCAGTCGTGCGGGGGCAGGACTAGCGGGATCGAACACCGGGGAGCTGTTTTTT
CASSRAGAGLAGSNTGELFF